This passage covers 15 T cell receptor beta chains from one sample sequenced in a study of blood T cell repertoires in COVID-19. Profiled with immunoSEQ multiplex PCR; TCRdb holds only in-frame clones, not every one. The sample lists approximately 45,000 clones, 87% occurring once. The sequenced material came from peripheral blood. The receptors stem from a human donor in a cohort sampled during active COVID-19.

The V call is TRBV5-4, the J call TRBJ2-7; 9 nucleotides match TRBD2. Germline V gene lookup returns CDR1 SGHNT and CDR2 YYREEE (reference sequence). The CDR3 spans 13 residues. The junction had 4 bases not matched to a gene; V was cut back by 7 bases and J by 2 bases. CDR3 in DNA: TGTGCCAGCGCTAGCGGGACCACCTACGAGCAGTACTTC. It specifies CASASGTTYEQYF.

This chain uses TRBV5-4 with TRBJ2-3; D perhaps matches TRBD2 (5 bases). V was shortened by 5 bases and J by 2 bases, with 9 bases between the two germline ends. CDR3 length: 13 residues. From germline, CDR1 is SGHNT and CDR2 YYREEE (reference sequence). The CDR3 region is CASRQEVTDTQYF. The CDR3 DNA reads as TGTGCCAGCAGGCAGGAGGTCACAGATACGCAGTATTTT. Based on the CDR3 plus reference TRBV5-4 and TRBJ2-3, the full variable domain is ETGVTQSPTHLIKTRGQQVTLRCSSQSGHNTVSWYQQALGQGPQFIFQYYREEENGRGNFPPRFSGLQFPNYSSELNVNALELDDSALYLCASRQEVTDTQYFGPGTRLTVL.

The table lists this clone with a few counts. The chain has TRBV1 and TRBJ1-6; the table's D call of TRBD1 was not tested on the DNA. TRBV1 is termed a pseudogene. This CDR3 is built from 20 residues. CDR3 sequence: CTSSQEARPPLDRGGSPLHF. The DNA of the CDR3 is TGCACCAGCAGCCAAGAAGCCCGTCCCCCCCTTGACAGGGGAGGATCACCCCTCCACTTT.

This clone was counted a few times. The rearrangement uses TRBV19 and TRBJ1-5; TRBD1 matches 7 bases. V lost 7 bases and J lost 4; bases outside the gene matches: 10. CDR3 length: 15 amino acids. From germline, CDR1 is LNHDA and CDR2 SQIVND (reference sequence). CDR3 nucleotides: TGTGCCAGTACTTATGGCGGGACAGCGAATCAGCCCCAGCATTTT. Translation: CASTYGGTANQPQHF.

The V gene is TRBV7-2, the J gene TRBJ2-5; D is undetermined. Between the trimmed V and J ends, which lost 4 bases and 5 bases, there was a span of 5 bases. CDR3 size: 11 residues. Germline V gene lookup returns CDR1 SGHTA and CDR2 FQGNSA. CDR3 bases: TGTGCCAGCAGCTCCTTTGAGACCCAGTACTTC. Its translation: CASSSFETQYF.

The chain has TRBV7-2 and TRBJ2-2, with 9 bases aligning to TRBD1. The V and J ends lost 5 bases and 6 bases, in that order; junction bases with no gene match: 7. The CDR3 covers 15 residues. Per germline, CDR1 SGHTA and CDR2 FQGNSA. In nucleotides, the CDR3 is TGTGCCAGCAGCCTTACAGGGGGCGCGGCCGGGGAGCTGTTTTTT. This sequence encodes CASSLTGGAAGELFF.

This clone was detected only once. The chain employs TRBV24-1 and TRBJ1-5, with 7 bases fitting TRBD1. With V trimmed by 3 bases and J by 5 bases, 6 bases remained unmatched. The CDR3 covers 15 residues. Germline CDR1 KGHDR, CDR2 SFDVKD. The CDR3 loop is CATSDPGTGDQPQHF. The DNA for the CDR3 is TGTGCCACCAGTGATCCGGGAACAGGGGATCAGCCCCAGCATTTT.

A remark on this clone: At one end the junction does not follow the germline gene, possibly because of a read error. The chain couples TRBV7-9 to TRBJ2-5; D remains ambiguous. Looked up from germline, CDR1 is SEHNR and CDR2 is FQNEAQ (reference sequence). The CDR3 is made up of 12 amino acids. Here the CDR3 reads CASSRAGEAQYF. The CDR3 DNA reads as TGTGCCAGCAGCAGGGCCGGAGAGGCCCAGTACTTC. The full variable domain, in which reference TRBV7-9 and TRBJ2-5 provide the parts outside the CDR3, is DTGVSQNPRHKITKRGQNVTFRCDPISEHNRLYWYRQTLGQGPEFLTYFQNEAQLEKSRLLSDRFSAERPKGSFSTLEIQRTEQGDSAMYLCASSRAGEAQYFGPGTRLLVL.

This clone was detected a few times. The rearrangement uses TRBV5-4 and TRBJ2-7; 7 bases align to TRBD2. The V gene end was trimmed by 4 bases and the J gene end by 4 bases; junction bases not matched to a gene: 11. This CDR3 comprises 15 residues. Germline V gene sequence: CDR1 SGHNT, CDR2 YYREEE (reference sequence). The CDR3 sequence is CASSAGRGYWYEQYF. The CDR3 nucleotides are TGTGCCAGCAGCGCTGGGAGGGGATACTGGTACGAGCAGTACTTC.

V usage is TRBV4-1 and J usage is TRBJ2-1, with 10 positions matching TRBD2. The CDR3 contains 17 residues. The J segment lost 3 bases and the V segment lost 0 bases, leaving 5 bases of the junction unmatched. Germline-derived CDR1 and CDR2 are MGHRA and YSYEKL. CDR3 sequence (DNA): TGCGCCAGCAGCCAAGATCGCCTAGCGGGAGTCTACAATGAGCAGTTCTTC. Protein: CASSQDRLAGVYNEQFF.

On this clone: One end of the junction varies from germline; a read error may be responsible. The V call is TRBV7-7, the J call TRBJ1-3; perhaps TRBD1 as D (5 bases). The CDR3 is made up of 15 amino acids. Germline CDR1 SSHAT, CDR2 FNYEAQ (reference sequence). The CDR3 protein is CASSLKAGGGNTIYF. The DNA of the CDR3 is TGTGCTAGCAGCTTAAAGGCCGGGGGGGGAAACACCATATATTTT.

The chain is built from TRBV3-1 (or the pseudogene TRBV3-2) and TRBJ2-7; no definite D call. The length of the CDR3 is 14 residues. V lost 2 bases and J 6 bases, leaving 14 bases between the germline ends. Germline CDR1 reads LGHDT; CDR2 reads YNNKEL (reference sequence). For the CDR3, the DNA is TGTGCCAGCAGCCAATTGAGAGCCGGTTCCGAGCAGTACTTC. Protein: CASSQLRAGSEQYF.

J is TRBJ2-7 and V is TRBV7-9, with D possibly TRBD1 on 6 matching bases. The CDR3 runs to 13 residues. V was trimmed by 1 base and J by 5 bases, leaving 9 bases between them. The germline V gene encodes CDR1 SEHNR and CDR2 FQNEAQ (reference sequence). CDR3 in amino acids: CASSLGRGNEQYF. The CDR3 bases are TGTGCCAGCAGCTTAGGCAGGGGAAACGAGCAGTACTTC. Drawing the rest from reference TRBV7-9 and TRBJ2-7, the complete variable domain is DTGVSQNPRHKITKRGQNVTFRCDPISEHNRLYWYRQTLGQGPEFLTYFQNEAQLEKSRLLSDRFSAERPKGSFSTLEIQRTEQGDSAMYLCASSLGRGNEQYFGPGTRLTVT.

This rearrangement joins TRBV2 to TRBJ2-7; 12 nucleotides line up with TRBD2. Germline V gives CDR1 SNHLY, CDR2 FYNNEI. This CDR3 is built from 13 residues. The CDR3 loop is CASSGEHSSGRAV. The DNA of the CDR3 is TGTGCCAGCAGTGGTGAACATTCTAGCGGGAGGGCCGTC.

V and J are TRBV7-9 and TRBJ2-5; unclear D gene. V shed 1 base and J shed 0 bases, with 12 bases lying between them. The CDR3 is 16 amino acids. Germline CDR1 and CDR2: SEHNR and FQNEAQ (reference sequence). The CDR3 DNA is TGTGCCAGCAGCTTAGTGAACAGCCGGTACCAAGAGACCCAGTACTTC. It encodes CASSLVNSRYQETQYF.